The rows below give T cell receptor beta chains drawn from one sample of a study of blood T cell repertoires in COVID-19. The data were produced by immunoSEQ multiplex PCR, yet TCRdb's version contains in-frame clones alone and is incomplete. The sample records 10,000 to 11,000 clones, roughly 85% being singletons. Source material: peripheral blood. The receptor set was obtained from a man in his thirties or forties with active or convalescent COVID-19. CDR3s include the opening cysteine and the closing phenylalanine or tryptophan. D genes are given only for firm matches. Some rows have no size entry. The others give once, few or many, or a class for an expanded clone.

V gene: TRBV6-4; D gene: .; J gene: TRBJ1-4; clone size: .; CDR3 DNA: TGTGCCAGCTGGGACCGGGACACCTCTAATGAAAAACTGTTTTTT; CDR3 protein: CASWDRDTSNEKLFF
V gene: TRBV30; D gene: .; J gene: TRBJ2-7; clone size: .; CDR3 DNA: TGTGCCGGACAAGGTGGGCGCTACGAGCAGTACTTC; CDR3 protein: CAGQGGRYEQYF
V gene: TRBV28; D gene: .; J gene: TRBJ1-2; clone size: .; CDR3 DNA: TGTGCCAGCAGTTTTGTGGAGGGCTACACCTTC; CDR3 protein: CASSFVEGYTF
V gene: TRBV18; D gene: .; J gene: TRBJ1-1; clone size: .; CDR3 DNA: TGTGCCAGCTCAAGTATGGGAGGAGTAGAGACTGAAGCTTTCTTT; CDR3 protein: CASSSMGGVETEAFF
V gene: TRBV5-1; D gene: .; J gene: TRBJ1-1; clone size: .; CDR3 DNA: TGCGCCAGCAAGGTCGGACTCAACACTGAAGCTTTCTTT; CDR3 protein: CASKVGLNTEAFF
V gene: TRBV18; D gene: TRBD1; J gene: TRBJ1-4; clone size: .; CDR3 DNA: TGTGCCAGCTCACCGCCTCCGGGACAGAACGAAAAACTGTTTTTT; CDR3 protein: CASSPPPGQNEKLFF
V gene: TRBV6-5; D gene: .; J gene: TRBJ1-1; clone size: .; CDR3 DNA: TGTGCCAGCAGTACAGTCCGGGAGACTGAAGCTTTCTTT; CDR3 protein: CASSTVRETEAFF
V gene: TRBV3-1/TRBV3-2; D gene: .; J gene: TRBJ2-5; clone size: .; CDR3 DNA: TGTGCCAGCAGCCAATTCGGGGTGGTATCAGAGACCCAGTACTTC; CDR3 protein: CASSQFGVVSETQYF
V gene: TRBV2; D gene: TRBD2; J gene: TRBJ2-3; clone size: few; CDR3 DNA: TGTGCCAGCAGTGAACTAGCGGGGACGCAGTATTTT; CDR3 protein: CASSELAGTQYF
V gene: TRBV7-3; D gene: TRBD2; J gene: TRBJ2-3; clone size: .; CDR3 DNA: TGTGCCAGCAGCCTGAGCGGGGTGGGAGATACGCAGTATTTT; CDR3 protein: CASSLSGVGDTQYF
V gene: TRBV11-2; D gene: .; J gene: TRBJ1-1; clone size: once; CDR3 DNA: TGTGCCAGCAGCTTAGGTCTACGGTTTCGGGAAAACACTGAAGCTTTCTTT; CDR3 protein: CASSLGLRFRENTEAFF
V gene: TRBV9; D gene: .; J gene: TRBJ2-1; clone size: .; CDR3 DNA: TGTGCCAGCAGCGAGGGGACCGGGGGGCCCCCCTACAATGAGCAGTTCTTC; CDR3 protein: CASSEGTGGPPYNEQFF
V gene: TRBV3-1/TRBV3-2; D gene: TRBD1; J gene: TRBJ2-7; clone size: .; CDR3 DNA: TGTGCCAGCAGCCCCGGACAGGGGTCGTACGAGCAGTACTTC; CDR3 protein: CASSPGQGSYEQYF
V gene: TRBV3-1/TRBV3-2; D gene: .; J gene: TRBJ2-7; clone size: .; CDR3 DNA: TGTGCCAGCAGCCCTAGGTTGGGGAGAGTGGAGCAGTACTTC; CDR3 protein: CASSPRLGRVEQYF
V gene: TRBV12-5; D gene: TRBD2; J gene: TRBJ2-1; clone size: .; CDR3 DNA: TGTGCTAGTGGTTTGGCCGGACTAGTTTCCGAGCAGTTCTTC; CDR3 protein: CASGLAGLVSEQFF
V gene: TRBV7-7; D gene: .; J gene: TRBJ1-1; clone size: .; CDR3 DNA: TGTGCCAGCAGCTTAGACAGGGACACTGAAGCTTTCTTT; CDR3 protein: CASSLDRDTEAFF
V gene: TRBV6-1; D gene: .; J gene: TRBJ1-3; clone size: .; CDR3 DNA: TGTGCCAGCAGTGCGACCCACCAGGGCGCCTCTGGAAACACCATATATTTT; CDR3 protein: CASSATHQGASGNTIYF
V gene: TRBV20-1; D gene: .; J gene: TRBJ2-3; clone size: .; CDR3 DNA: TGCAGTGCTAGTTTAACTAGCTCTGAGACAGATACGCAGTATTTT; CDR3 protein: CSASLTSSETDTQYF
V gene: TRBV5-1; D gene: .; J gene: TRBJ1-6; clone size: .; CDR3 DNA: TGCGCCAGCAGCCCCACGGCGGCAGAGGATAATTCACCCCTCCACTTT; CDR3 protein: CASSPTAAEDNSPLHF
V gene: TRBV6-1; D gene: .; J gene: TRBJ1-2; clone size: once; CDR3 DNA: TGTGCCAGCAGTGAACCCAATTACTATGGCTACACCTTC; CDR3 protein: CASSEPNYYGYTF
V gene: TRBV7-3; D gene: TRBD1; J gene: TRBJ2-2; clone size: .; CDR3 DNA: TGTGCCAGCAGCGAAAGTCCAGGGGGTAATATCGGGGAGCTGTTTTTT; CDR3 protein: CASSESPGGNIGELFF
V gene: TRBV3-1/TRBV3-2; D gene: .; J gene: TRBJ2-3; clone size: .; CDR3 DNA: TGTGCCAGCAGCCAATGGGTAGGGCAGGGTGAAGATACGCAGTATTTT; CDR3 protein: CASSQWVGQGEDTQYF
V gene: TRBV7-6; D gene: .; J gene: TRBJ2-1; clone size: .; CDR3 DNA: TGTGCCAGCAGTCTCCTAGGAACCGGCTCCTACAATGAGCAGTTCTTC; CDR3 protein: CASSLLGTGSYNEQFF